A selection of T cell receptor beta chains follows, all from one sample in a study of blood T cell repertoires in COVID-19. Clones were sequenced by immunoSEQ multiplex PCR, and TCRdb holds only the in-frame ones, with some missing. The table includes tens of thousands of clones, 80% to 90% detected once. Sequencing input: peripheral blood. These receptors all stem from a woman aged 55-69 years with acute or convalescent COVID-19. The CDR3 runs from the conserved cysteine through the conserved F or W. D genes are given only for firm matches. Clone size is given for some rows only: seen once, a few or many times, or a class if the clone is expanded.

V gene	clone size	D gene	J gene	CDR3 protein	CDR3 DNA
TRBV28	.	TRBD1	TRBJ1-6	CASSMGQGNSPLHF	TGTGCCAGCAGTATGGGACAGGGAAATTCACCCCTCCACTTT
TRBV6-5	once	TRBD2	TRBJ2-7	CASKSPSGRAGEQYF	TGTGCCAGCAAATCCCCTAGCGGGAGGGCGGGGGAGCAGTACTTC
TRBV20-1	.	TRBD1	TRBJ2-7	CSADRGYEQYF	TGCAGTGCCGACAGGGGCTACGAGCAGTACTTC
TRBV19	once	TRBD1	TRBJ1-4	CASSIALGGGDEKLFF	TGTGCCAGTAGTATTGCCCTCGGAGGGGGCGATGAAAAACTGTTTTTT
TRBV12-3/TRBV12-4	.	TRBD1	TRBJ1-2	CASSQTGIYGYTF	TGTGCCAGCAGCCAGACAGGGATCTATGGCTACACCTTC
TRBV6-6	.	TRBD1	TRBJ1-2	CASSYGPGQGSYGYTF	TGTGCCAGCAGTTATGGGCCGGGACAGGGATCCTATGGCTACACCTTC
TRBV28	.	.	TRBJ2-7	CASSLTGTYSYEQYF	TGTGCCAGCAGTCTTACAGGGACCTATTCCTACGAGCAGTACTTC
TRBV4-2	.	.	TRBJ2-1	CASSRSRDEQFF	TGTGCCAGCAGCCGGTCACGCGATGAGCAGTTCTTC
TRBV2	.	.	TRBJ1-4	CASSGNQALAEKLFF	TGTGCCAGCAGTGGGAATCAGGCCTTGGCTGAAAAACTGTTTTTT
TRBV28	.	TRBD1	TRBJ1-2	CASINLQGASYGYTF	TGTGCCAGCATTAACCTACAGGGGGCGAGCTATGGCTACACCTTC
TRBV5-6	.	TRBD2	TRBJ2-7	CASSRGLAGSYEQYF	TGTGCCAGCAGCCGGGGACTAGCGGGATCCTACGAGCAGTACTTC
TRBV24-1	.	TRBD2	TRBJ2-1	CATSDARGGDSYNEQFF	TGTGCCACCAGTGACGCTCGGGGGGGCGATTCCTACAATGAGCAGTTCTTC
TRBV2	.	TRBD1	TRBJ2-3	CASSVWTGDTDTQYF	TGTGCCAGCAGTGTCTGGACAGGAGACACAGATACGCAGTATTTT
TRBV11-2	.	TRBD2	TRBJ2-7	CASSLGGPSGVTYEQYF	TGTGCCAGCAGCTTAGGAGGCCCTAGCGGGGTAACGTACGAGCAGTACTTC
TRBV12-3/TRBV12-4	.	.	TRBJ1-5	CASRIQDNQPQHF	TGTGCCAGCAGAATACAGGACAATCAGCCCCAGCATTTT
TRBV18	.	.	TRBJ2-7	CASSPRTTYEQYF	TGTGCCAGCTCACCAAGGACTACCTACGAGCAGTACTTC
TRBV7-2	.	.	TRBJ2-4	CASTPSGRGNIQYF	TGTGCCAGCACCCCGTCGGGTAGGGGAAACATTCAGTACTTC
TRBV6-5	.	TRBD1	TRBJ2-5	CASSPKGAGKETQYF	TGTGCCAGCAGTCCCAAGGGGGCCGGGAAAGAGACCCAGTACTTC
TRBV19	many	.	TRBJ1-2	CASSAPRTGANYGYTF	TGTGCCAGTAGTGCTCCTAGGACTGGAGCTAACTATGGCTACACCTTC
TRBV10-3	once	TRBD2	TRBJ2-1	CAIQKGSGIPNNEQFF	TGTGCCATTCAAAAGGGAAGCGGGATCCCCAACAATGAGCAGTTCTTC